These T cell receptor beta chains were read from a single sample in a study of blood T cell repertoires in COVID-19. Clones were sequenced by immunoSEQ multiplex PCR, and TCRdb holds only the in-frame ones, with some missing. The data show 110,000 to 150,000 clones, approximately 85% seen once. Sequencing was done on a sample of peripheral blood. The receptors were sampled from a man aged 45-60 years with acute or convalescent COVID-19. Each CDR3 is given with its conserved first and last residue. D genes are given only for firm matches. Only some rows state a clone size, as once, few, many or a class for expanded clones.

v_call	clone_size	cdr3_length	j_call	d_call	cdr3_nt	cdr3_aa
TRBV28	NA	16	TRBJ2-3	TRBD2	TGTGCCAGCAGAGTGGGGGCTAGCGGGACCACAGATACGCAGTATTTT	CASRVGASGTTDTQYF
TRBV18	once	14	TRBJ1-1	TRBD1	TGTGCCAGCTCACCACGGGACAGGAACACTGAAGCTTTCTTT	CASSPRDRNTEAFF
TRBV10-1	NA	14	TRBJ2-3	TRBD1	TGCGCCAGCAGTGAGGGACAGGGTACAGATACGCAGTATTTT	CASSEGQGTDTQYF
TRBV6-2/TRBV6-3	once	16	TRBJ1-2	TRBD1	TGTGCCAGCAGTTACGTACCGCTCAGGACAGGGTATGGCTACACCTTC	CASSYVPLRTGYGYTF
TRBV19	few	15	TRBJ2-7	TRBD2	TGTGCCAGTAGTAGCCGGACTAGCGGGAGGGACGAGCAGTACTTC	CASSSRTSGRDEQYF
TRBV30	NA	12	TRBJ2-7	TRBD1	TGTGCCTGGAGTACGAGCGGGACAGGGGATCGGTTC	CAWSTSGTGDRF
TRBV25-1	NA	13	TRBJ2-7	NA	TGTGCCAGCACTGGACTAAACTCCTACGAGCAGTACTTC	CASTGLNSYEQYF
TRBV10-2	NA	11	TRBJ2-2	TRBD2	TGCGCCAGCAAGGGAGGGTACTGGCTGTTTTTT	CASKGGYWLFF
TRBV28	NA	14	TRBJ1-5	NA	TGTGCCAGCAGCTCGGGTGTGTCCACCCGGCCCCAGCATTTT	CASSSGVSTRPQHF
TRBV18	NA	13	TRBJ2-7	NA	TGTGCCAGCTCACACCCGAGCGGCTACGAGCAGTACTTC	CASSHPSGYEQYF
TRBV28	NA	14	TRBJ2-2	NA	TGTGCCAGCAGTTTGCAGATTAACACCGGGGAGCTGTTTTTT	CASSLQINTGELFF
TRBV5-1	once	15	TRBJ2-1	TRBD2	TGCGCCAGCAGCATCACTAGCGGAGCCTACAATGAGCAGTTCTTC	CASSITSGAYNEQFF
TRBV9	NA	16	TRBJ2-3	TRBD2	TGTGCCAGCAGCGTAGGGACTAGCGGGTACACAGATACGCAGTATTTT	CASSVGTSGYTDTQYF
TRBV24-1	NA	15	TRBJ2-3	TRBD1	TGTGCCACCAGTGACCCAGGGGGCCACACAGATACGCAGTATTTT	CATSDPGGHTDTQYF
TRBV28	NA	16	TRBJ2-1	NA	TGTGCCAGCAGTTCCCCGGGGGCAGGGGAGGGCAATGAGCAGTTCTTC	CASSSPGAGEGNEQFF
TRBV19	NA	14	TRBJ2-3	TRBD2	TGTGCCAGTAGTATCCGGGGGGTTACAGATACGCAGTATTTT	CASSIRGVTDTQYF
TRBV28	NA	15	TRBJ2-7	TRBD2	TGTGCCAGCAGCCCCACGGGAGGGGCGCTCAACGAGCAGTACTTC	CASSPTGGALNEQYF
TRBV5-1	NA	15	TRBJ2-1	TRBD2	TGCGCCAGCAGCTCGGGACTAGTCGGCCACAATGAGCAGTTCTTC	CASSSGLVGHNEQFF
TRBV6-5	NA	12	TRBJ2-5	TRBD1	TGTGCCAGCAGAGACAGGGGGGAGACCCAGTACTTC	CASRDRGETQYF
TRBV28	few	13	TRBJ1-5	NA	TGTGCCAGCAGCGACAGGTTAAATCAGCCCCAGCATTTT	CASSDRLNQPQHF
TRBV6-5	NA	15	TRBJ2-1	NA	TGTGCCAGCAGCCCCAGATCCGGGGGCTACAATGAGCAGTTCTTC	CASSPRSGGYNEQFF
TRBV6-5	once	14	TRBJ2-1	NA	TGTGCCAGCAGTAACCCAGGGGTCTACAATGAGCAGTTCTTC	CASSNPGVYNEQFF
TRBV24-1	NA	15	TRBJ2-1	TRBD2	TGTGCCACCAGTGATTTGTGGGGACTAGCGGGCGAGCAGTTCTTC	CATSDLWGLAGEQFF
TRBV19	NA	17	TRBJ1-5	NA	TGTGCCAGTAGTACCCACAGGGACGGTGTTAGCAATCAGCCCCAGCATTTT	CASSTHRDGVSNQPQHF
TRBV25-1	NA	15	TRBJ2-7	NA	TGTGCCAGTCAGCCCTGGGGGGAAAAAATCTACGAGCAGTACTTC	CASQPWGEKIYEQYF
TRBV12-5	NA	14	TRBJ1-5	TRBD1	TGTGCTAGTGGTCGGGGACAGGAGAATCAGCCCCAGCATTTT	CASGRGQENQPQHF
TRBV9	NA	14	TRBJ1-2	NA	TGTGCCAGCAGCGACCGTGACAGTAACTATGGCTACACCTTC	CASSDRDSNYGYTF
TRBV9	NA	14	TRBJ1-1	NA	TGTGCCAGCAGGGGAGGGACGGTGAACACTGAAGCTTTCTTT	CASRGGTVNTEAFF
TRBV27	NA	15	TRBJ1-1	NA	TGTGCCAGCAGTTTTTCCCCCTCCAGGGTCACTGAAGCTTTCTTT	CASSFSPSRVTEAFF
TRBV5-1	NA	15	TRBJ2-1	TRBD2	TGCGCCAGCACCCCGGGACTAGCGGGTCGGAATGAGCAGTTCTTC	CASTPGLAGRNEQFF
TRBV24-1	NA	12	TRBJ1-2	NA	TGTGCCACCAGTGCGAGAGGGTATGGCTACACCTTC	CATSARGYGYTF
TRBV4-2	NA	14	TRBJ2-5	NA	TGTGCCAGCAGCGTGGGGCTAGGGGGAGAGACCCAGTACTTC	CASSVGLGGETQYF
TRBV2	NA	10	TRBJ2-5	NA	TGTGCCTCGCACGGGGAGACCCAGTACTTC	CASHGETQYF
TRBV11-1	NA	19	TRBJ2-1	NA	TGTGCCAGCAGCTTAGCCTCATCGGGGGGCCCGCACTCCTACAATGAGCAGTTCTTC	CASSLASSGGPHSYNEQFF
TRBV11-3	NA	14	TRBJ2-5	NA	TGTGCCAGCAGCTCCGTTAAGGCCAGGGTAACTCTGTACTTC	CASSSVKARVTLYF
TRBV28	NA	14	TRBJ1-2	NA	TGTGCCAGCAGTTTACGGGGGGTCCGTCTCGTCTACACCTTC	CASSLRGVRLVYTF
TRBV10-3	NA	16	TRBJ2-1	TRBD2	TGTGCCATCAGTTGGACTAGCGGGAAGAATAAAGATGAGCAGTTCTTC	CAISWTSGKNKDEQFF
TRBV5-5	NA	15	TRBJ1-1	TRBD1	TGTGCCAGCAGCGGATACAGGGGCTCGAACACTGAAGCTTTCTTT	CASSGYRGSNTEAFF
TRBV19	few	13	TRBJ2-7	NA	TGTGCCAGTAGTATCTCAGGGATCAACGAGCAGTACTTC	CASSISGINEQYF
TRBV4-1	NA	17	TRBJ1-6	NA	TGCGCCAGCAGCCAAAGATCGGGGAGCTCCTATAATTCACCCCTCCACTTT	CASSQRSGSSYNSPLHF
TRBV12-3/TRBV12-4	NA	13	TRBJ1-1	NA	TGTGCCAGCAGTTTGGGCGCGAACACTGAAGCTTTCTTT	CASSLGANTEAFF
TRBV10-2	NA	12	TRBJ1-2	TRBD1	TGCGCCAGCAGCCGACAGGGCTATGGCTACACCTTC	CASSRQGYGYTF
TRBV7-9	NA	16	TRBJ2-7	NA	TGTGCCAGCAGCTTAGATGGGGCAGGCCAGCCCTACGAGCAGTACTTC	CASSLDGAGQPYEQYF
TRBV2	NA	13	TRBJ1-5	NA	TGTGCCAGCAGGGCGGATAGCAATCAGCCCCAGCATTTT	CASRADSNQPQHF
TRBV28	NA	15	TRBJ1-6	TRBD1	TGTGCCAGCAGTTTAAAGACAGGGGGTTATTCACCCCTCCACTTT	CASSLKTGGYSPLHF
TRBV4-1	NA	16	TRBJ2-2	NA	TGCGCCAGCAGCCAAGCCTATCCGGGGAGCACCGGGGAGCTGTTTTTT	CASSQAYPGSTGELFF
TRBV9	NA	14	TRBJ1-4	TRBD1	TGTGCCAGCAGCGGACAGGGGGATGATGAAAAACTGTTTTTT	CASSGQGDDEKLFF
TRBV27	NA	15	TRBJ2-6	NA	TGTGCCAGCAGTCTCAGGGTGGACGGGGCCAACGTCCTGACTTTC	CASSLRVDGANVLTF
TRBV7-2	NA	14	TRBJ2-6	NA	TGTGCCAGCAGCTTTAACTCTGGGGCCAACGTCCTGACTTTC	CASSFNSGANVLTF
TRBV5-8	once	14	TRBJ1-5	NA	TGTGCCACATCCGGGGGACTTAGCAATCAGCCCCAGCATTTT	CATSGGLSNQPQHF
TRBV6-6	few	15	TRBJ2-3	TRBD2	TGTGCCAGCAGTTACCAGGGACTAATCGACCATACGCAGTATTTT	CASSYQGLIDHTQYF
TRBV9	NA	15	TRBJ2-1	NA	TGTGCCAGCAGCGCTACTGGAGGGACCTACAATGAGCAGTTCTTC	CASSATGGTYNEQFF
TRBV28	few	14	TRBJ1-5	NA	TGTGCCAGCAGTTTGAGGAGTATTGTGCAGCCCCAGCATTTT	CASSLRSIVQPQHF
TRBV11-1	NA	16	TRBJ2-1	NA	TGTGCCAGCAGCTTAGCGCCCCCAGGACTGCAAGAGGAGCAGTTCTTC	CASSLAPPGLQEEQFF
TRBV12-5	NA	16	TRBJ1-5	NA	TGTGCTAGTGGTCCACCGGCCCCTAGTAGCAATCAGCCCCAGCATTTT	CASGPPAPSSNQPQHF
TRBV12-5	NA	15	TRBJ2-1	TRBD1	TGTGCTACCCAAGGGGGACAGGGACTCTACAATGAGCAGTTCTTC	CATQGGQGLYNEQFF
TRBV5-4	NA	15	TRBJ1-1	TRBD1	TGTGCCAGCAGCAGGGCAGGGGGGTTGAACACTGAAGCTTTCTTT	CASSRAGGLNTEAFF
TRBV27	NA	16	TRBJ1-1	NA	TGTGCCAGCAGTCCGCCAGGGGACCTCATGAACACTGAAGCTTTCTTT	CASSPPGDLMNTEAFF
TRBV28	once	17	TRBJ2-7	TRBD1	TGTGCCAGCAGTGCCCTTCCCCGGGACAGATACTCCTACGAGCAGTACTTC	CASSALPRDRYSYEQYF
TRBV21-1	NA	16	TRBJ2-3	NA	TGTGCCAGCAGCCCTGGGGGGGAGGGGCTCACAGATACGCAGTATTTT	CASSPGGEGLTDTQYF